These 21 T cell receptor beta chains came from one sample sequenced in a study of T cell responses to AZD1222 COVID-19 vaccine. Clones were sequenced by immunoSEQ multiplex PCR, and TCRdb holds only the in-frame ones, with some missing. The data contain 120,000 or so clones, roughly 90% of them singletons. The material sequenced was peripheral blood, taken 28 days after the second AZD1222 dose. The receptor set was obtained from an adult who received the AZD1222 COVID-19 vaccine.

V gene TRBV9 combines with J gene TRBJ2-7, with TRBD2 matching 11 bases. This CDR3 is built from 16 residues. V dropped 3 bases and J dropped 0; count of bases not matched to a gene: 5. Germline V gives CDR1 SGDLS, CDR2 YYNGEE. CDR3 protein: CASSADSGGASYEQYF. CDR3 sequence (DNA): TGTGCCAGCAGCGCTGATAGCGGGGGGGCCTCCTACGAGCAGTACTTC.

The rearrangement joins TRBV2 to TRBJ2-2; the D is unclear. The CDR3 covers 15 residues. The germline V gene encodes CDR1 SNHLY and CDR2 FYNNEI. V was pared by 0 bases and J by 1 base, with 6 bases between. In nucleotides, the CDR3 is TGTGCCAGCAGTGAAGCTTGGGGGAACACCGGGGAGCTGTTTTTT. It codes for CASSEAWGNTGELFF.

The chain combines TRBV19 with TRBJ2-2; TRBD2 aligns across 7 bases. J gave up 6 bases and V 2 bases, and 6 bases lay outside the gene matches. The CDR3 runs 15 residues. CDR1 is LNHDA, CDR2 SQIVND, per germline (reference sequence). The CDR3 here is CASSIWEGRAGELFF. For the CDR3, the DNA is TGTGCCAGTAGTATATGGGAAGGGAGGGCCGGGGAGCTGTTTTTT.

CDR3: CASSYGGLNTEAFF. The CDR3 DNA reads TGTGCCAGCAGTTACGGGGGCTTGAACACTGAAGCTTTCTTT. The chain uses TRBV6-2 or TRBV6-3 and TRBJ1-1; D perhaps matches TRBD1 (6 bases). In germline, CDR1 is MNHEY, CDR2 SVGEGT. The CDR3 is made up of 14 amino acids. V gave up 2 bases and J gave up 0 bases, with 7 bases separating them.

The J gene is TRBJ1-1, the V gene TRBV5-5; D not resolved. The germline V gene has CDR1 SGHKS and CDR2 YYEKEE (reference sequence). Trimming removed 6 bases from V and 6 bases from J, with 18 bases in between. The CDR3 is 14 amino acids. CDR3 coding DNA: TGTGCCAGCACACTTGGACCTCTCGGGTCTGAAGCTTTCTTT. Protein product: CASTLGPLGSEAFF.

The count of this clone is one. J is TRBJ2-2 and V is TRBV5-4, with a weak D call TRBD2 (6 bases). The CDR3 extends over 16 amino acids. CDR1 and CDR2 (germline): SGHNT, YYREEE (reference sequence). V lost 0 bases, J lost 6 bases, and 15 bases lay in between. The CDR3 DNA reads as TGTGCCAGCAGCTTGGAGAGTACTAGCCCCGCCGGGGAGCTGTTTTTT. It yields the protein CASSLESTSPAGELFF.

The V gene is TRBV9, the J gene TRBJ2-1; a possible D gene is TRBD1 (5 bases). V gave up 1 base and J gave up 9 bases, with 14 bases separating them. The CDR3 is 14 amino acids. Germline V gene data show CDR1 as SGDLS and CDR2 as YYNGEE. The CDR3 DNA is TGTGCCAGCAGCGTATCGTTAAAGGGGATTGAGCAGTTCTTC. It codes for CASSVSLKGIEQFF.

This clone was detected once. The gene calls are TRBV12-5 and TRBJ1-3, with 8 bases aligning to TRBD1. V shed 3 bases and J 0 bases; nucleotides not matched to a gene: 1. The CDR3 is 15 amino acids. Germline values: CDR1 LGHNT, CDR2 FRNRAP. CDR3 sequence reads: CASGFGQGSGNTIYF. The CDR3 bases are TGTGCTAGTGGTTTCGGACAGGGCTCTGGAAACACCATATATTTT.

The chain carries TRBV7-8 and TRBJ2-1; possibly TRBD1 for D (6 bases). Germline V gives CDR1 SGHVS, CDR2 FQNEAQ. The CDR3 covers 14 residues. Trimming cost V 1 base and J 6 bases, with 10 bases left between them. The CDR3 loop is CASSLVAGVNEQFF. In DNA form, the CDR3 reads TGTGCCAGCAGCTTAGTAGCAGGGGTCAATGAGCAGTTCTTC.

The J gene is TRBJ2-7, the V gene TRBV9; 9 bases are shared with TRBD2. The V segment lost 2 bases and the J segment 3 bases; nucleotides outside the gene matches: 6. Germline V gene sequence: CDR1 SGDLS, CDR2 YYNGEE. CDR3 length: 15 amino acids. As DNA, the CDR3 is TGTGCCAGCAGCGTGACTAGCGGAGATTACTACGAGCAGTACTTC. It specifies CASSVTSGDYYEQYF. The full variable domain, in which reference TRBV9 and TRBJ2-7 provide the parts outside the CDR3, is DSGVTQTPKHLITATGQRVTLRCSPRSGDLSVYWYQQSLDQGLQFLIQYYNGEERAKGNILERFSAQQFPDLHSELNLSSLELGDSALYFCASSVTSGDYYEQYFGPGTRLTVT.

V usage is TRBV28 and J usage is TRBJ1-2; no reliable D call. Trimming took 1 base from V and 0 from J, leaving 9 bases between them. Germline V gene sequence: CDR1 MDHEN, CDR2 SYDVKM. This CDR3 is 15 amino acids long. The CDR3 region has the DNA TGTGCCAGCAGTTTATTAGCAGGCGCTAACTATGGCTACACCTTC. Translation gives CASSLLAGANYGYTF.

This clone was counted once. The chain recombines TRBV7-2 with TRBJ2-5; 12 nucleotides agree with TRBD2. Germline assignment: CDR1 SGHTA and CDR2 FQGNSA. J was trimmed by 12 bases and V by 0 bases; bases with no gene match: 5. This CDR3 region has 14 residues. The CDR3, as DNA: TGTGCCAGCAGCTTAGCTCTAGCGGGGGGGACTAAGTACTTC. It yields the protein CASSLALAGGTKYF.

CDR3 residues: CASSEFAVVGNQPQHF. The CDR3 DNA follows: TGTGCCAGCAGTGAATTCGCGGTAGTGGGCAATCAGCCCCAGCATTTT. The genes are TRBV25-1 and TRBJ1-5; D gene ambiguous. Germline V gene lookup returns CDR1 MGHDK and CDR2 SYGVNS. V lost 1 base and J lost 2, with 12 bases in between. The CDR3 is made up of 16 amino acids.

CDR3 sequence reads: CAISEREGRNSPLHF. The CDR3, as DNA: TGTGCCATCAGTGAGCGAGAGGGCAGGAATTCACCCCTCCACTTT. The rearrangement joins TRBV10-3 to TRBJ1-6; the D is unclear. The CDR3 is made up of 15 amino acids. The germline V gene encodes CDR1 ENHRY and CDR2 SYGVKD. V was clipped by 2 bases and J by 7 bases, with 12 bases between them.

The table lists this clone with a few counts. V gene TRBV12-3 or TRBV12-4 combines with J gene TRBJ1-2; D is unclear. This CDR3 contains 13 residues. V lost 1 base, J lost 5 bases, and 8 bases lay in between. The CDR3 nucleotides read TGTGCCAGCAGTTTAGTTAGGGAGTATGGCTACACCTTC. This gives the protein CASSLVREYGYTF.

This chain uses TRBV5-1 with TRBJ2-2, with no clear D. Between the trimmed V and J ends, which lost 0 bases and 7 bases, there was a span of 7 bases. The CDR3 runs to 13 residues. Germline-derived CDR1 and CDR2 are SGHRS and YFSETQ. The CDR3 here is CASSLVVYGELFF. In DNA form, the CDR3 reads TGCGCCAGCAGCTTGGTAGTGTACGGGGAGCTGTTTTTT.

V usage is TRBV7-9 and J usage is TRBJ1-4, with D unclear. The ends were cut back, 2 bases at V and 8 bases at J, with 3 bases in the middle. The length of the CDR3 is 11 residues. Per germline, CDR1 SEHNR and CDR2 FQNEAQ (reference sequence). The CDR3 nucleotides are TGTGCCAGCAGCTTAAACGAAAAACTGTTTTTT. Residues: CASSLNEKLFF.

The CDR3 sequence is CASTNEGLSNYGYTF. CDR3 DNA sequence: TGCGCCAGCACCAATGAGGGGCTATCTAACTATGGCTACACCTTC. The chain recombines TRBV5-1 with TRBJ1-2; a weak D match, TRBD1 (5 bases). CDR1 SGHRS and CDR2 YFSETQ come from the germline V gene. V was shortened by 6 bases and J by 0 bases, with 15 bases between the two germline ends. This CDR3 is 15 amino acids long.

The chain uses TRBV10-3 and TRBJ2-2; D might be TRBD2 (7 bases). V shed 5 bases and J shed 4 bases, with 14 bases lying between them. There are 15 residues in the CDR3. Germline CDR1 reads ENHRY; CDR2 reads SYGVKD. The CDR3 region has the DNA TGTGCCATCAGTACCACGGGGGGCCGCACCGGGGAGCTGTTTTTT. Translation: CAISTTGGRTGELFF.

The CDR3: CASSLWGGANTQYF. CDR3 in DNA: TGTGCCAGCAGCTTATGGGGGGGGGCGAATACGCAGTATTTT. The V and J genes are TRBV11-2 and TRBJ2-3, with D possibly being TRBD2 (7 bases). Trimming removed 2 bases from V and 7 bases from J, with 13 bases in between. The germline V gene has CDR1 SGHAT and CDR2 FQNNGV. CDR3 length: 14 residues.

The chain carries TRBV7-2 and TRBJ1-5, with D possibly TRBD1 on 5 matching bases. CDR1 SGHTA and CDR2 FQGNSA come from the germline V gene. This CDR3 has 15 amino acids. The V end lost 5 bases, the J end lost 2 bases, and 13 bases lay between the germline ends. CDR3 in amino acids: CASSPQQGGNQPQHF. The CDR3 DNA sequence: TGTGCCAGCAGCCCGCAGCAGGGCGGCAATCAGCCCCAGCATTTT.